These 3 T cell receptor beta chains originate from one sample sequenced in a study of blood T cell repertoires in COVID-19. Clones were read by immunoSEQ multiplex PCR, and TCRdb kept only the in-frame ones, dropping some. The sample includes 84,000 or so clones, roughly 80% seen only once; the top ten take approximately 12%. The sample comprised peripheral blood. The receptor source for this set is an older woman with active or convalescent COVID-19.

Here the CDR3 DNA reads TGTGCCAGCAGCTCTTACAGAAATTACGAGCAGTACTTC. Amino acid sequence: CASSSYRNYEQYF. V is TRBV7-9 and J is TRBJ2-7, with D hard to call. Between the trimmed V and J ends, which lost 4 bases and 4 bases, there was a span of 11 bases. Germline V gives CDR1 SEHNR, CDR2 FQNEAQ (reference sequence). The CDR3 runs 13 residues. Using reference TRBV7-9 and TRBJ2-7 for the parts outside the CDR3, the full variable domain is DTGVSQNPRHKITKRGQNVTFRCDPISEHNRLYWYRQTLGQGPEFLTYFQNEAQLEKSRLLSDRFSAERPKGSFSTLEIQRTEQGDSAMYLCASSSYRNYEQYFGPGTRLTVT.

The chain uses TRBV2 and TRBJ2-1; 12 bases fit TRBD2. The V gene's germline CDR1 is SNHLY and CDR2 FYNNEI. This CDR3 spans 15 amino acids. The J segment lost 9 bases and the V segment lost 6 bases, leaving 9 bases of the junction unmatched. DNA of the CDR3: TGTGCCAGCAGGGGGGGGACTAGCGGGCTCCGTGAGCAGTTCTTC. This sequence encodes CASRGGTSGLREQFF.

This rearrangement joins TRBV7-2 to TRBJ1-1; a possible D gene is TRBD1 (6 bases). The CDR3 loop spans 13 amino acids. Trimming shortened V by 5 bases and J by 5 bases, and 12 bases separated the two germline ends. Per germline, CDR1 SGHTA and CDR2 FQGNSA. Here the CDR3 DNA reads TGTGCCAGCAGCCCGCAGGGGCGGACTGAAGCTTTCTTT. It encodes CASSPQGRTEAFF.